The clone carrying this T cell receptor beta chain was recorded many times. Its matching antigen is unknown. CDR3 length: 11 residues. Germline-derived CDR1 and CDR2 are MDHEN and SYDVKM. The data derive from a study of T cell repertoires in cytomegalovirus infection. Study as a whole: Matching HLA type and CMV infection were both indicated by public TCR beta signatures. Study observations and caveats: Clonotype analysis showed dominance of the ex vivo response by HLA-C-restricted CMV-specific TCR beta clonotypes. The study identified carriers of CMV plus the relevant HLA from cumulative public TCR beta family frequency.

In TCRdb, the reads were re-called with MiXCR into one record per CDR3 protein. This table holds 490,000 or so distinct CDR3 sequences, about 10% found once. The J gene is TRBJ1-2, the V gene TRBV28; D perhaps matches TRBD1 (5 bases). Sequenced sample: PBMCs. The receptor was derived from a human donor in good health (CMV status not recorded). Some clones in this sample may be carry-over from other donors' samples. As DNA, the CDR3 is TGTGGCGCAGGGAGATCCTATGGCTACACCTTC. This codes for CGAGRSYGYTF.